This T cell receptor (beta chain) was captured in a study of blood T cell repertoires in COVID-19. Overall study: Acute and convalescent COVID-19 specimens originated in the United States, Italy and Spain. T cells, B-cell-depleted T cells, or PBMCs provided the cDNA or gDNA that served as material.

Here immunoSEQ multiplex PCR was the method, and the copy in TCRdb shows in-frame clones only, minus some. The table shows approximately 240,000 clones, with approximately 86% occurring only once. This CDR3 contains 16 residues. Germline trimming cut 5 bases from V and 3 bases from J; bases unmatched to any gene: 7. Germline V gene data show CDR1 as SGHAT and CDR2 as FQNNGV. In Seattle, patients joined the study during active infection and were tracked longitudinally. This TCR came from a woman in her twenties or thirties with COVID-19, enrolled during active disease. The sequencing sample was made of peripheral blood. The rearrangement uses TRBV11-2 and TRBJ1-4, with 9 bases lining up with TRBD1. The CDR3 here is CASSPTGGTSNEKLFF. Here the CDR3 DNA reads TGTGCCAGCAGCCCGACAGGGGGAACATCTAATGAAAAACTGTTTTTT.